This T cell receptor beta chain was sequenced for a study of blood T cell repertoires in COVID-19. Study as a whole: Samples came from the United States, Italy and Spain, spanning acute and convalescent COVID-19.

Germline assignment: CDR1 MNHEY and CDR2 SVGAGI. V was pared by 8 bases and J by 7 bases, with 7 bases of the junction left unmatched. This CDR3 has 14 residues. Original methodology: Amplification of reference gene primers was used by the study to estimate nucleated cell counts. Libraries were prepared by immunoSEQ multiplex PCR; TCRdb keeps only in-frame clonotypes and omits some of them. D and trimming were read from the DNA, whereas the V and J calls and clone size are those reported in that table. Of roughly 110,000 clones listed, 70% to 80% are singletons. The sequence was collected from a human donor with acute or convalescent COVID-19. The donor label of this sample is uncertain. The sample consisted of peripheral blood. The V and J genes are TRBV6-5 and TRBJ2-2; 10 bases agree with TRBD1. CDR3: CASYGTGVSGELFF. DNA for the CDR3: TGTGCCAGCTACGGGACAGGGGTCAGCGGGGAGCTGTTTTTT.